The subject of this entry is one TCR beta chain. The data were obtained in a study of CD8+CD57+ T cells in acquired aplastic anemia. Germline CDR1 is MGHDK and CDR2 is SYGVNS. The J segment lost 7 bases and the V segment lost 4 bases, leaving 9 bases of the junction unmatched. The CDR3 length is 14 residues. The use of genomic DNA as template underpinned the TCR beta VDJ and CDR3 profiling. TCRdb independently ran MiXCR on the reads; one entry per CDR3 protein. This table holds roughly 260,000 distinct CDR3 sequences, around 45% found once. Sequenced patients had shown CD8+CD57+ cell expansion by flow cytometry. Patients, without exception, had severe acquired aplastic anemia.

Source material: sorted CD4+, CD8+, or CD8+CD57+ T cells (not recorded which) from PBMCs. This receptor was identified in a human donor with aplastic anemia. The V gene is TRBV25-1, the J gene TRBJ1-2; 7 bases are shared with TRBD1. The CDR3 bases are TGTGCCAGCAGTGCCGAGACAGGGATAAGTGGCTACACCTTC. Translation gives CASSAETGISGYTF.